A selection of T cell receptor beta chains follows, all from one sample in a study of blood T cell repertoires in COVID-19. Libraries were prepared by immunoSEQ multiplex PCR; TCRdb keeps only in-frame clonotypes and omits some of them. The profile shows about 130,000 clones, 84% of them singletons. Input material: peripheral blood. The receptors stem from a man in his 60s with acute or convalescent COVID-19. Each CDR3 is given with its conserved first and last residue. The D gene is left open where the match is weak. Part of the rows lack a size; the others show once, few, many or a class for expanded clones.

CDR3: CASTQTGGETEAFF
DNA: TGTGCCAGCACTCAGACAGGGGGTGAAACTGAAGCTTTCTTT
V: TRBV3-1/TRBV3-2
D: TRBD1
J: TRBJ1-1
size: NA

CDR3: CSVEDTGGGETQYF
DNA: TGCAGCGTTGAAGATACCGGGGGTGGGGAGACCCAGTACTTC
V: TRBV29-1
D: NA
J: TRBJ2-5
size: NA

CDR3: CASSALWSANYGYTF
DNA: TGTGCCAGCAGCGCTCTATGGAGTGCTAACTATGGCTACACCTTC
V: TRBV2
D: NA
J: TRBJ1-2
size: NA

CDR3: CASSQGARGYTF
DNA: TGTGCCAGCAGCCAGGGGGCGCGTGGCTACACCTTC
V: TRBV6-5
D: TRBD1
J: TRBJ1-2
size: once

CDR3: CASSKPLETQYF
DNA: TGCGCCAGCAGCAAACCTCTAGAGACGCAGTATTTT
V: TRBV5-1
D: NA
J: TRBJ2-3
size: NA

CDR3: CASSLGVGAANEQFF
DNA: TGTGCCAGCAGCTTAGGGGTAGGGGCCGCCAATGAGCAGTTCTTC
V: TRBV7-8
D: NA
J: TRBJ2-1
size: NA

CDR3: CAITGRLGSYGYTF
DNA: TGTGCCATCACTGGACGTTTGGGGAGCTATGGCTACACCTTC
V: TRBV10-3
D: NA
J: TRBJ1-2
size: NA

CDR3: CASSLGGTLEAFF
DNA: TGTGCCAGCAGTTTAGGAGGTACCCTTGAAGCTTTCTTT
V: TRBV12-3/TRBV12-4
D: NA
J: TRBJ1-1
size: NA

CDR3: CASSLTNGGTQYF
DNA: TGTGCCAGCAGTTTGACTAACGGAGGGACGCAGTATTTT
V: TRBV27
D: NA
J: TRBJ2-3
size: once

CDR3: CASSYGAGGPYNEQFF
DNA: TGTGCCAGCAGTTACGGGGCGGGAGGGCCATACAATGAGCAGTTCTTC
V: TRBV6-5
D: TRBD2
J: TRBJ2-1
size: NA

CDR3: CASSFEGTNTGELFF
DNA: TGTGCCAGCAGCTTTGAGGGCACGAACACCGGGGAGCTGTTTTTT
V: TRBV5-8
D: NA
J: TRBJ2-2
size: NA

CDR3: CASSFPGVVDTQYF
DNA: TGTGCCAGCAGCTTCCCGGGGGTTGTAGATACGCAGTATTTT
V: TRBV5-4
D: NA
J: TRBJ2-3
size: NA

CDR3: CASSFAGGYGYTF
DNA: TGTGCCAGCAGTTTCGCAGGGGGCTATGGCTACACCTTC
V: TRBV27
D: TRBD1
J: TRBJ1-2
size: NA

CDR3: CASSLSTGTGDGYTF
DNA: TGCGCCAGCAGCTTATCTACCGGGACAGGGGATGGCTACACCTTC
V: TRBV5-1
D: TRBD1
J: TRBJ1-2
size: NA

CDR3: CATHRDKNTEAFF
DNA: TGCGCCACCCACCGGGACAAGAACACTGAAGCTTTCTTT
V: TRBV10-2
D: NA
J: TRBJ1-1
size: NA

CDR3: CASSLVRTNTGELFF
DNA: TGTGCCAGCAGTTTAGTCAGGACGAACACCGGGGAGCTGTTTTTT
V: TRBV27
D: NA
J: TRBJ2-2
size: NA

CDR3: CASSLVSAEFSYEQYF
DNA: TGTGCCAGCAGCTTGGTGTCGGCGGAATTCTCCTACGAGCAGTACTTC
V: TRBV5-6
D: NA
J: TRBJ2-7
size: NA

CDR3: CASSKGHGAGNTIYF
DNA: TGTGCCAGCAGCAAAGGACACGGGGCTGGAAACACCATATATTTT
V: TRBV21-1
D: NA
J: TRBJ1-3
size: NA

CDR3: CASSVGGANEKLFF
DNA: TGTGCCAGCAGCGTAGGGGGGGCTAATGAAAAACTGTTTTTT
V: TRBV9
D: NA
J: TRBJ1-4
size: NA

CDR3: CASNPAGNTGELFF
DNA: TGTGCCAGCAACCCTGCAGGGAACACCGGGGAGCTGTTTTTT
V: TRBV27
D: NA
J: TRBJ2-2
size: NA

CDR3: CASKKGQGGSWEQYF
DNA: TGTGCCAGCAAAAAGGGACAGGGGGGCTCCTGGGAGCAGTACTTC
V: TRBV27
D: TRBD1
J: TRBJ2-7
size: NA

CDR3: CASSLAGSIQGIDTQYF
DNA: TGTGCCAGCAGCTTAGCGGGGTCGATACAGGGTATAGATACGCAGTATTTT
V: TRBV7-9
D: NA
J: TRBJ2-3
size: NA